Listed here is a single T cell receptor (beta chain). Germline CDR1 SGHDN, CDR2 FVKESK. Between the trimmed V and J ends, which lost 4 bases and 5 bases, there was a span of 17 bases. The CDR3 loop spans 15 amino acids. This entry belongs to a study of blood T cell repertoires in COVID-19. Turning to the study itself: Researchers got acute and convalescent COVID-19 samples from the United States, Italy and Spain.

In the original processing: Amplification from reference gene primers served as the basis for estimated nucleated cell counts. Sequencing used immunoSEQ multiplex PCR; TCRdb keeps in-frame clones, though not all of them. The V and J calls and clone size come from that table; D and trimming were worked out from the DNA. The sample lists about 140,000 clones; around three quarters were seen once. The rearrangement uses TRBV14 and TRBJ1-2, with TRBD1 as a possible D gene (5 bases). This TCR came from a man aged 55 to 69 with acute or convalescent COVID-19. Input material: peripheral blood. CDR3: CASSPQAPGGYGYTF. The CDR3 DNA is TGTGCCAGCAGCCCACAGGCCCCCGGGGGGTATGGCTACACCTTC.